The source of this T cell receptor (beta chain) is a study of a mutant IDH1 vaccine in newly diagnosed glioma. In the study overall: Most patients had received both radiotherapy and temozolomide, the prior options being radiotherapy, temozolomide, or both. Study-level results: Across multiple MHC alleles, approximately 93% of patients had vaccine-induced responses.

Time point here: week 35, safety follow-up. Every single dose of the vaccine, 300 ug of mutant IDH1 20-mer peptide, came with topical imiquimod. Patients carried new grade 3 or 4 IDH1-mutant astrocytomas lacking nuclear ATRX. Generated by immunoSEQ multiplex PCR, the TCRdb table keeps only in-frame clones and is missing some. Of 35,000 to 50,000 clones listed, roughly 92% are singletons. Germline lookup yields CDR1 LGHNA and CDR2 YSLEER. The germline V and J ends were trimmed by 1 base and 0 bases, with 13 bases remaining between them. This CDR3 comprises 16 residues. With regard to this clone: Its target is not known.

Here the sequenced sample was PBMCs, taken from a glioma patient whose treatment included an IDH1 peptide vaccine. The receptor's source is a man in his fifties with glioma. This chain joins TRBV4-3 and TRBJ2-7; weak D call: TRBD2 (5 bases). In DNA form, the CDR3 reads TGCGCCAGCAGCCAAGGCGAAGGGAGTTACTCCTACGAGCAGTACTTC. Translating it yields CASSQGEGSYSYEQYF.